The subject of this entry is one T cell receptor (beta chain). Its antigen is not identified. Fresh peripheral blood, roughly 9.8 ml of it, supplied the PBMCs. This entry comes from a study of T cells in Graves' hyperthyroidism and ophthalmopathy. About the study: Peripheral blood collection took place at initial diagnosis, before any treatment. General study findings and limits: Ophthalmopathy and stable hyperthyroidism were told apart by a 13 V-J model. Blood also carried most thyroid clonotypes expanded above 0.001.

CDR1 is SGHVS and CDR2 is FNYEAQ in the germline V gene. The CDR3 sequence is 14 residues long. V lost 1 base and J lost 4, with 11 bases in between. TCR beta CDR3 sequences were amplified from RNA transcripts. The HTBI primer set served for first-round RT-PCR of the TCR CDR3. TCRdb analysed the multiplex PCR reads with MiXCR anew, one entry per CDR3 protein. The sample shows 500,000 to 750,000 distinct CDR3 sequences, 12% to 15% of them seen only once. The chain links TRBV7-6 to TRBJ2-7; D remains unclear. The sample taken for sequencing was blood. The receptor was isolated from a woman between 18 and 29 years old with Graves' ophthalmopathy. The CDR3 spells CASSLESSRYEQYF. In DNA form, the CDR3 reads TGTGCCAGCAGCTTAGAATCCTCAAGATACGAGCAGTACTTC. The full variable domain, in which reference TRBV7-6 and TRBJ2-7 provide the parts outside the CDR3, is GAGVSQSPRYKVTKRGQDVALRCDPISGHVSLYWYRQALGQGPEFLTYFNYEAQQDKSGLPNDRFSAERPEGSISTLTIQRTEQRDSAMYRCASSLESSRYEQYFGPGTRLTVT.